The T cell receptor (beta chain) described here comes from a study of glioma-infiltrating T cells after dendritic cell vaccination. Study-level background: Autologous tumor lysate-pulsed dendritic cell vaccination was given between the early 2000s and the early 2010s.

TCRdb keeps only in-frame clones here, not all; method: immunoSEQ multiplex PCR. Among about 49,000 clones listed, 85% were seen once. The V gene's germline CDR1 is MGHDK and CDR2 SYGVNS. The CDR3 consists of 15 residues. The trim removed 0 bases at V and 3 bases at J, leaving 3 bases unmatched. Fresh-frozen tumor tissue and more than two years of survival data were available for all. No glioblastoma patient carried an isocitrate dehydrogenase mutation. Before vaccination, two weeks after the third vaccination, and at progression, PBMC were collected. The sequence was collected from a human donor with glioblastoma. The chain combines TRBV25-1 with TRBJ1-2; TRBD1 matches at 8 bases. The material was blood, obtained before dendritic cell vaccination. Written as DNA, the CDR3 is TGTGCCAGCAGTGAATATCAGACAGGGGACTATGGCTACACCTTC. This translates into CASSEYQTGDYGYTF.